The sequence of this T cell receptor beta chain was determined in a study of blood T cell repertoires in COVID-19. Study overall: The United States, Italy and Spain provided the acute and convalescent COVID-19 samples. Sample material is recorded as cDNA or gDNA derived from T cells, B-cell-depleted T cells, or PBMCs.

As processed by the authors: Amplification of reference gene primers was used by the study to estimate nucleated cell counts. The protocol was immunoSEQ multiplex PCR, while the TCRdb copy is restricted to in-frame clones and leaves out a portion. D and trimming come from the DNA, and the V and J calls and clone size come from that table. The data show some 60,000 clones, 90% seen once. The trim removed 5 bases at V and 4 bases at J, leaving 4 bases unmatched. The CDR3 has 14 residues. Germline V gene data show CDR1 as MNHEY and CDR2 as SVGEGT. This receptor was identified in a man aged 35 to 55 with acute or convalescent COVID-19. The sequenced sample was peripheral blood. This sequence joins TRBV6-2 or TRBV6-3 and TRBJ2-1, with 8 bases fitting TRBD2. In DNA form, the CDR3 reads TGTGCCAGCAGTCACGGGGGGGGGTACAATGAGCAGTTCTTC. Translating it yields CASSHGGGYNEQFF.